Following are 11 T cell receptor beta chains from one sample sequenced in a study of blood T cell repertoires in COVID-19. Sequencing was performed with immunoSEQ multiplex PCR; in TCRdb, only in-frame clones are kept and a portion is missing. The sample holds tens of thousands of clones, about 80% seen once. Sequencing was done on a sample of peripheral blood. All receptors derive from a human donor in a cohort sampled during active COVID-19.

V is TRBV7-2 and J is TRBJ1-3; no clear D gene. The CDR3 extends over 15 amino acids. Germline CDR1 is SGHTA and CDR2 is FQGNSA. V was shortened by 1 base and J by 2 bases, with 9 bases between the two germline ends. For the CDR3, the DNA is TGTGCCAGCAGCTTAGATAGATCCCCTGGAAACACCATATATTTT. It is translated as CASSLDRSPGNTIYF. Full variable domain (outside the CDR3, taken from reference TRBV7-2 and TRBJ1-3): GAGVSQSPSNKVTEKGKDVELRCDPISGHTALYWYRQSLGQGLEFLIYFQGNSAPDKSGLPSDRFSAERTGGSVSTLTIQRTQQEDSAVYLCASSLDRSPGNTIYFGEGSWLTVV.

This clone was detected only once. The rearrangement joins TRBV2 to TRBJ1-2, with a possible D match to TRBD1 (6 bases). Trimming removed 4 bases at V and 4 bases at J, with 13 bases between. The CDR3 covers 14 residues. CDR1 SNHLY and CDR2 FYNNEI come from the germline V gene. The CDR3 DNA follows: TGTGCCAGCAGTGGAGGACAGCAGACCTATGGCTACACCTTC. Encoded protein: CASSGGQQTYGYTF.

The CDR3 nucleotides are TGTGCCAGCAGCGAGGGGACAGCGAACACTGAAGCTTTCTTT. Its protein product is CASSEGTANTEAFF. This chain connects TRBV9 to TRBJ1-1; 7 bases line up with TRBD1. The J segment lost 1 base and the V segment lost 3 bases, leaving 3 bases of the junction unmatched. This CDR3 is 14 amino acids long. In germline, CDR1 is SGDLS, CDR2 YYNGEE.

A single count supports this clone. This sequence joins TRBV20-1 and TRBJ1-2, with 7 bases identical to TRBD1. Germline CDR1 reads DFQATT; CDR2 reads SNEGSKA (reference sequence). The CDR3 has 18 residues. Unmatched junction bases numbered 21, after V lost 3 bases and J lost 5 bases. CDR3 bases: TGCAGTGCTAGTGTCACAGGGACGGGACTTCAGGGGGTGTATGGCTACACCTTC. It is translated as CSASVTGTGLQGVYGYTF.

The chain has TRBV11-3 and TRBJ2-3, with 12 bases lining up with TRBD2. CDR1 SGHNT and CDR2 YENEEA come from the germline V gene. This CDR3 has 16 amino acids. V lost 4 bases to trimming and J lost 2 bases; unmatched junction nucleotides: 4. This CDR3 is CASSSRTSGVTDTQYF. CDR3 sequence (DNA): TGTGCCAGCAGCTCCCGGACTAGCGGGGTCACAGATACGCAGTATTTT.

The chain is built from TRBV6-2 or TRBV6-3 and TRBJ1-5; D ambiguous. V was cut by 2 bases and J by 6 bases, with 17 bases left in between. The CDR3 runs to 16 residues. Germline V gives CDR1 MNHEY, CDR2 SVGEGT. The CDR3 nucleotides are TGTGCCAGCAGTTACGTAACCGGGATTTTCGGTCAGCCCCAGCATTTT. Its translation is CASSYVTGIFGQPQHF.

The rearrangement uses TRBV9 and TRBJ1-2; weak D call: TRBD1 (5 bases). The germline gives CDR1 SGDLS, CDR2 YYNGEE. The CDR3 loop spans 14 amino acids. The V end was cut by 5 bases, the J end by 3 bases, with 14 bases between. The CDR3 region has the DNA TGTGCCAGCAGTCAATTCGACAGCTACTATGGCTACACCTTC. This encodes CASSQFDSYYGYTF.

The V and J genes are TRBV6-5 and TRBJ2-5; tentative D call: TRBD1 (5 bases). Germline V gives CDR1 MNHEY, CDR2 SVGAGI. The CDR3 is 16 amino acids. V lost 2 bases and J lost 1, with 14 bases in between. The CDR3 loop reads CASSYLLGVSQETQYF. The CDR3 region has the DNA TGTGCCAGCAGTTACCTTCTAGGGGTCTCCCAAGAGACCCAGTACTTC.

This clone was counted a single time. This sequence joins TRBV3-1 (or the pseudogene TRBV3-2) and TRBJ2-7; a possible D gene is TRBD2 (5 bases). In germline, CDR1 is LGHDT, CDR2 YNNKEL (reference sequence). The CDR3 has 13 amino acids. The ends were cut back, 1 base at V and 2 bases at J, with 6 bases in the middle. The CDR3 nucleotides read TGTGCCAGCAGCCAAGTCGGGACCTACGAGCAGTACTTC. Translated, it gives CASSQVGTYEQYF.

This clone was observed once. The CDR3 region has the DNA TGTGCCAGCAGCCCTTCCGGGAGTGGTCAGCCTAATCAGCCCCAGCATTTT. Translated: CASSPSGSGQPNQPQHF. The rearrangement uses TRBV7-6 and TRBJ1-5; D not certain. Germline values: CDR1 SGHVS, CDR2 FNYEAQ. This CDR3 has 17 residues. V was trimmed by 5 bases and J by 4 bases, leaving 21 bases between them.

V gene TRBV28 combines with J gene TRBJ2-5; TRBD2 matches 13 bases. The germline V gene encodes CDR1 MDHEN and CDR2 SYDVKM. The ends lost 7 bases at V and 5 bases at J; junction bases unmatched: 7. The CDR3 runs to 15 residues. The CDR3 here is CASKTSGGAGETQYF. Here the CDR3 DNA reads TGTGCCAGCAAAACTAGCGGGGGGGCCGGGGAGACCCAGTACTTC.